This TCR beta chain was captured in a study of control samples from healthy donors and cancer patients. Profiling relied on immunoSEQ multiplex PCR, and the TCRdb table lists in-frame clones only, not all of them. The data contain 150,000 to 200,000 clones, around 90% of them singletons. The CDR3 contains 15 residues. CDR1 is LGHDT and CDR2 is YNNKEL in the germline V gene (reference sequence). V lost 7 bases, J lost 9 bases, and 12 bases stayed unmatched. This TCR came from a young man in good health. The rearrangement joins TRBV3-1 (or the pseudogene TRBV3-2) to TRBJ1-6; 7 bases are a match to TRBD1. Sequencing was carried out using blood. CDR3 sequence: CASKLDRHAGSPLHF. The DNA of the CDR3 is TGTGCCAGCAAGTTGGACAGGCACGCCGGTTCACCCCTCCACTTT.